The 25 T cell receptor beta chains below come from one sample, sequenced in a study of T cell changes during pregnancy in multiple sclerosis. Profiled with immunoSEQ multiplex PCR; TCRdb holds only in-frame clones, not every one. The table has some 52,000 clones, roughly 92% seen once; the top ten hold roughly 0.25%. Sequencing used CD4+ T cells from peripheral blood mononuclear cells, obtained in the third trimester of pregnancy. These receptors all come from a female donor with multiple sclerosis, enrolled in a pregnancy study.

V usage is TRBV5-6 and J usage is TRBJ1-2, with D perhaps matching TRBD1 (5 bases). This CDR3 is built from 16 residues. Germline assignment: CDR1 SGHDT and CDR2 YYEEEE. Trimming left V 1 base short and J 2 bases short, with 15 bases between. The CDR3 here is CASSLKDSRGNYGYTF. The CDR3 coding sequence is TGTGCCAGCAGCTTGAAGGATTCGCGGGGGAACTATGGCTACACCTTC.

This clone has a single count. The chain employs TRBV6-1 and TRBJ1-1, with TRBD1 matching over 7 bases. Germline values: CDR1 MNHNS, CDR2 SASEGT. CDR3 length: 14 amino acids. The V and J ends lost 4 bases and 0 bases, in that order; junction bases with no gene match: 2. The CDR3 nucleotides read TGTGCCAGCAGTGGGACAGGCCTGAACACTGAAGCTTTCTTT. Translated: CASSGTGLNTEAFF.

This clone showed up just a few times. This sequence joins TRBV9 and TRBJ1-1, with 10 positions matching TRBD1. J lost 1 base, V lost 3 bases, and 0 bases had no gene match. The CDR3 extends over 14 amino acids. The germline V gene has CDR1 SGDLS and CDR2 YYNGEE. The CDR3 sequence is CASSGDRGNTEAFF. The CDR3 DNA reads as TGTGCCAGCAGCGGGGACAGGGGGAACACTGAAGCTTTCTTT.

This chain uses TRBV18 with TRBJ2-5, with D unresolved. V shed 3 bases and J shed 2 bases, with 7 bases lying between them. This CDR3 is 13 amino acids long. The germline CDR1 and CDR2 sequences are KGHSH and LQKENI. The CDR3, as DNA: TGTGCCAGCTCACCGTTGCAGCAAGAGACCCAGTACTTC. It translates to CASSPLQQETQYF.

This clone was detected a few times. V is TRBV5-4 and J is TRBJ1-1; the D gene is possibly TRBD1 (5 bases). The CDR3 spans 15 residues. Between the trimmed V and J ends, which lost 5 bases and 3 bases, there was a span of 17 bases. CDR1 and CDR2 (germline): SGHNT, YYREEE (reference sequence). The CDR3: CASRFDFAGDTEAFF. The DNA of the CDR3 is TGTGCCAGCAGATTTGACTTTGCGGGGGACACTGAAGCTTTCTTT. The whole variable domain, remainder taken from reference TRBV5-4 and TRBJ1-1, is ETGVTQSPTHLIKTRGQQVTLRCSSQSGHNTVSWYQQALGQGPQFIFQYYREEENGRGNFPPRFSGLQFPNYSSELNVNALELDDSALYLCASRFDFAGDTEAFFGQGTRLTVV.

As regards this clone: In the same sample, other DNA sequences code for this CDR3. The V and J genes are TRBV5-4 and TRBJ2-5; D is unclear. V was trimmed by 0 bases and J by 5 bases, leaving 11 bases between them. The CDR3 has 14 residues. Germline V gene sequence: CDR1 SGHNT, CDR2 YYREEE (reference sequence). This CDR3 reads CASSLAGVGETQYF. Here the CDR3 DNA reads TGTGCCAGCAGCTTGGCAGGCGTTGGGGAGACCCAGTACTTC.

This clone was observed a single time. The chain combines TRBV6-6 with TRBJ1-2; D perhaps matches TRBD1 (5 bases). Germline assignment: CDR1 MNHNY and CDR2 SVGAGI (reference sequence). The ends were cut back, 7 bases at V and 4 bases at J, with 19 bases in the middle. This CDR3 comprises 15 residues. CDR3 in DNA: TGTGCCAGCACCTCACGGGGGGTACGGGGCTATGGCTACACCTTC. Its protein is CASTSRGVRGYGYTF.

The chain recombines TRBV2 with TRBJ2-2; D unclear. CDR1 is SNHLY and CDR2 is FYNNEI in the germline V gene. V lost 6 bases and J 5 bases, leaving 10 bases between the germline ends. The CDR3 is 13 residues long. CDR3 region: CASRVGGTGELFF. CDR3 coding DNA: TGTGCCAGCAGAGTTGGCGGTACCGGGGAGCTGTTTTTT.

This chain joins TRBV9 and TRBJ2-7; 9 bases map to TRBD1. The CDR3 contains 15 residues. The V and J ends lost 0 bases and 3 bases, in that order; junction bases with no gene match: 4. Germline CDR1 and CDR2: SGDLS and YYNGEE. CDR3 in DNA: TGTGCCAGCAGCGTAGGGGGGACAGGGAGCTACGAGCAGTACTTC. This sequence encodes CASSVGGTGSYEQYF.

This clone was counted only a few times. CDR3 DNA: TGTGCCATCAGTGAGCAAAGTAGCTCCTACAATGAGCAGTTCTTC. Translation gives CAISEQSSSYNEQFF. V and J are TRBV10-3 and TRBJ2-1; D call uncertain. V dropped 2 bases and J dropped 0 bases, with 8 bases sitting between them. Germline loops: CDR1 ENHRY, CDR2 SYGVKD. This CDR3 is 15 amino acids long.

This chain joins TRBV7-5 and TRBJ1-5. TRBV7-5 is classified as a pseudogene. The CDR3 is 14 amino acids. CDR3 in amino acids: CVRSTGWLNQPQHF. The CDR3 region has the DNA TGTGTCAGAAGCACGGGGTGGCTAAATCAGCCCCAGCATTTT.

This clone was recorded only once. The V gene is TRBV5-1, the J gene TRBJ2-2; 9 bases are shared with TRBD1. This CDR3 is 15 amino acids long. Germline CDR1 reads SGHRS; CDR2 reads YFSETQ. J lost 4 bases, V lost 3 bases, and 4 bases had no gene match. As DNA, the CDR3 is TGCGCCAGCAGCTGGGGACAGGGAGGCACCGGGGAGCTGTTTTTT. Translating it yields CASSWGQGGTGELFF.

The V gene is TRBV9, the J gene TRBJ2-1; 9 bases map to TRBD2. Germline values: CDR1 SGDLS, CDR2 YYNGEE. The CDR3 contains 14 residues. The J segment lost 9 bases and the V segment lost 3 bases, leaving 7 bases of the junction unmatched. Here the CDR3 DNA reads TGTGCCAGCAGCGCGCGAGGGGGACTAGCTGAGCAGTTCTTC. Translation gives CASSARGGLAEQFF. Complete variable domain (other parts from reference TRBV9 and TRBJ2-1): DSGVTQTPKHLITATGQRVTLRCSPRSGDLSVYWYQQSLDQGLQFLIQYYNGEERAKGNILERFSAQQFPDLHSELNLSSLELGDSALYFCASSARGGLAEQFFGPGTRLTVL.

A single count supports this clone. The chain links TRBV5-7 to TRBJ1-2, with 7 bases aligning to TRBD1. TRBV5-7 is annotated as an ORF whose role is uncertain. CDR3 size: 14 residues. With 2 bases clipped from V and 2 bases from J, the junction kept 3 bases outside the gene matches. CDR3 DNA sequence: TGTGCCAGCAGCTTATTACAGGGGAACTATGGCTACACCTTC. Its translation: CASSLLQGNYGYTF.

This clone was seen once. The germline gene is not matched at one end of the junction; a read error may be the cause. This rearrangement joins TRBV4-1 to TRBJ2-1; weak D call: TRBD1 (5 bases). The CDR3 spans 16 residues. Germline V CDR1 and CDR2: MGHRA, YSYEKL. This CDR3 is CTSSQDLQGQYNEQFF. CDR3 nucleotides: TGCACCAGCAGCCAAGATCTGCAGGGCCAATACAATGAGCAGTTCTTC.

J is TRBJ2-7 and V is TRBV2; 13 bases line up with TRBD2. Germline V CDR1 and CDR2: SNHLY, FYNNEI. This CDR3 is 15 amino acids long. J gave up 4 bases and V 11 bases, and 11 bases lay outside the gene matches. The CDR3 is CAASPGTSGKYEQYF. CDR3 in DNA: TGTGCCGCCTCGCCCGGGACTAGCGGGAAGTACGAGCAGTACTTC.

The rearrangement links TRBV30 to TRBJ2-6; D unresolved. This CDR3 is built from 15 residues. The germline V gene has CDR1 GTSNPN and CDR2 SVGIG (reference sequence). Trimming shortened V by 4 bases and J by 4 bases, and 14 bases separated the two germline ends. This CDR3 is CAWNKTPRGANVLTF. The DNA of the CDR3 is TGTGCCTGGAATAAAACTCCGCGGGGGGCCAACGTCCTGACTTTC. The full variable domain, with the rest looked up from reference TRBV30 and TRBJ2-6, is SQTIHQWPATLVQPVGSPLSLECTVEGTSNPNLYWYRQAAGRGLQLLFYSVGIGQISSEVPQNLSASRPQDRQFILSSKKLLLSDSGFYLCAWNKTPRGANVLTFGAGSRLTVL.

The chain links TRBV11-2 to TRBJ2-7; 8 nucleotides match TRBD1. Germline CDR1 and CDR2: SGHAT and FQNNGV. Trimming at V came to 3 bases and at J to 3 bases, leaving 10 bases not matched to a gene. CDR3 size: 16 residues. CDR3: CASSFSGDRSHYEQYF. CDR3 nucleotides: TGTGCCAGCAGCTTTAGTGGGGACAGGTCCCACTACGAGCAGTACTTC.

This rearrangement joins TRBV5-5 to TRBJ2-7; 11 bases are shared with TRBD1. Germline CDR1 reads SGHKS; CDR2 reads YYEKEE (reference sequence). The V and J ends lost 4 bases and 3 bases, in that order; junction bases with no gene match: 3. CDR3 length: 14 residues. The DNA of the CDR3 is TGTGCCAGCAGCACCGGGACAGGGGGCTACGAGCAGTACTTC. This codes for CASSTGTGGYEQYF.

The V and J genes are TRBV6-6 and TRBJ2-4; D is possibly TRBD2 (6 bases). CDR3 size: 13 residues. Germline assignment: CDR1 MNHNY and CDR2 SVGAGI (reference sequence). V was pared by 9 bases and J by 0 bases, with 9 bases between. CDR3 in amino acids: CASLGGAKNIQYF. In DNA, the CDR3 is TGTGCCAGTCTCGGGGGAGCCAAAAACATTCAGTACTTC.

This sequence joins TRBV5-6 and TRBJ1-1; D gene ambiguous. V gave up 5 bases and J gave up 1 base, with 15 bases separating them. Germline CDR1 SGHDT, CDR2 YYEEEE. This CDR3 comprises 15 residues. For the CDR3, the DNA is TGTGCCAGCAGGGAGACGGGATTCGGGAACACTGAAGCTTTCTTT. Amino acids: CASRETGFGNTEAFF. The whole variable domain, remainder taken from reference TRBV5-6 and TRBJ1-1, is DAGVTQSPTHLIKTRGQQVTLRCSPKSGHDTVSWYQQALGQGPQFIFQYYEEEERQRGNFPDRFSGHQFPNYSSELNVNALLLGDSALYLCASRETGFGNTEAFFGQGTRLTVV.

This rearrangement joins TRBV19 to TRBJ2-5; possibly TRBD1 for D (6 bases). In germline, CDR1 is LNHDA, CDR2 SQIVND (reference sequence). Deletions cut 6 bases from V and 5 bases from J, with 13 bases between. The CDR3 consists of 13 residues. CDR3 region: CASSQQGRETQYF. CDR3 coding DNA: TGTGCCAGTAGCCAACAGGGACGGGAGACCCAGTACTTC.

The CDR3: CASSDGGRTDTQYF. The CDR3 DNA sequence: TGCGCCAGCAGTGACGGCGGGAGGACAGATACGCAGTATTTT. V usage is TRBV10-1 and J usage is TRBJ2-3; TRBD2 agrees at 8 bases. CDR3 size: 14 residues. Germline V gives CDR1 WNHNN, CDR2 SYGVQD (reference sequence). Losses at the gene ends were 3 bases for V and 3 bases for J; bases not matched to a gene: 2.

This sequence joins TRBV30 and TRBJ2-2; TRBD1 is a possible D gene (6 bases). The germline V gene encodes CDR1 GTSNPN and CDR2 SVGIG (reference sequence). The CDR3 totals 15 residues. Trimming pared 2 bases from V and 3 bases from J, leaving 13 bases between. The CDR3 loop is CAWSTTGSYTGELFF. The CDR3 nucleotides read TGTGCCTGGAGTACAACAGGGTCTTACACCGGGGAGCTGTTTTTT.

The CDR3 DNA follows: TGTGCCAGCAGGGGGCTCGCCGGGACCGGGGAGCTGTTTTTT. It is translated as CASRGLAGTGELFF. V gene TRBV2 combines with J gene TRBJ2-2; TRBD1 is a possible D gene (5 bases). Per germline, CDR1 SNHLY and CDR2 FYNNEI. Trimming shortened V by 6 bases and J by 5 bases, and 13 bases separated the two germline ends. This CDR3 is 14 amino acids long.